These T cell receptor beta chains were read from a single sample in a study of blood T cell repertoires in COVID-19. Assay: immunoSEQ multiplex PCR; the TCRdb copy retains only in-frame clones and omits some. The sample consists of approximately 92,000 clones, 80% to 85% of them appearing once. Specimen: peripheral blood. These TCRs come from a man in his 60s with acute or convalescent COVID-19. Both conserved end residues are part of each CDR3. D genes are given only for firm matches. The size of a clone is reported for some rows only, either as once, few or many, or as a class for expanded clones.

v_gene	abundance	d_gene	j_gene	CDR3nt	CDR3aa
TRBV28	NA	NA	TRBJ1-2	TGTGCCAGCAGTTTACCCCACAGGGCCCCTCGCTATGGCTACACCTTC	CASSLPHRAPRYGYTF
TRBV5-4	few	TRBD1	TRBJ1-2	TGTGCCAGCAGCTTGGAGTCCGGGACAGGGACCGGCTACACCTTC	CASSLESGTGTGYTF
TRBV3-1/TRBV3-2	once	TRBD2	TRBJ2-3	TGTGCCAGCAGCTCCTGGGGGGGTAGCACAGATACGCAGTATTTT	CASSSWGGSTDTQYF
TRBV29-1	NA	TRBD2	TRBJ2-5	TGCAGCGTTGCTAGCGGGAGGTACCAAGAGACCCAGTACTTC	CSVASGRYQETQYF
TRBV5-4	NA	NA	TRBJ2-2	TGTGCCAGCAGCTTATACGGGAGCCCCGGAACCGGGGAGCTGTTTTTT	CASSLYGSPGTGELFF
TRBV9	NA	TRBD1	TRBJ1-2	TGTGCCAGCAGCGAGGGATTAGGACAGGGCTATGGCTACACCTTC	CASSEGLGQGYGYTF
TRBV6-5	NA	TRBD1	TRBJ1-2	TGTGCCAGCAGTAGATTGACAGGGGTCTATGGCTACACCTTC	CASSRLTGVYGYTF
TRBV5-5	few	NA	TRBJ2-7	TGTGCCAGCAGAAATACACAGGGTGCCTACGAGCAGTACTTC	CASRNTQGAYEQYF
TRBV6-6	NA	NA	TRBJ1-2	TGTGCCAGCAGTCTCCCGGGATCTGCGGATGTTGACTACACCTTC	CASSLPGSADVDYTF
TRBV6-5	few	NA	TRBJ1-2	TGTGCCAGCAGTTACGGCGGAGCTAACTATGGCTACACCTTC	CASSYGGANYGYTF
TRBV10-1	NA	NA	TRBJ1-1	TGCGCCAGCAGTCTATCGGGGATGAACACTGAAGCTTTCTTT	CASSLSGMNTEAFF
TRBV5-1	NA	NA	TRBJ1-4	TGCGCCAGCAGCAGGGGGAGTGAAAAACTGTTTTTT	CASSRGSEKLFF
TRBV18	NA	NA	TRBJ1-5	TGTGCCAGCCAGCAGGGCAGGGGTCAGCCCCAGCATTTT	CASQQGRGQPQHF
TRBV7-2	NA	NA	TRBJ2-3	TGTGCCAGCAGCTCCGACGTCTGGTCGGGAGATACGCAGTATTTT	CASSSDVWSGDTQYF
TRBV5-1	NA	TRBD2	TRBJ2-3	TGCGCCAGCAGCCCTAGACTAGCGGGAACCCCCACAGATACGCAGTATTTT	CASSPRLAGTPTDTQYF
TRBV7-9	NA	TRBD2	TRBJ2-1	TGTGCCAGCAGCTCCGAACTAGCGCGTGTGGTCTTC	CASSSELARVVF